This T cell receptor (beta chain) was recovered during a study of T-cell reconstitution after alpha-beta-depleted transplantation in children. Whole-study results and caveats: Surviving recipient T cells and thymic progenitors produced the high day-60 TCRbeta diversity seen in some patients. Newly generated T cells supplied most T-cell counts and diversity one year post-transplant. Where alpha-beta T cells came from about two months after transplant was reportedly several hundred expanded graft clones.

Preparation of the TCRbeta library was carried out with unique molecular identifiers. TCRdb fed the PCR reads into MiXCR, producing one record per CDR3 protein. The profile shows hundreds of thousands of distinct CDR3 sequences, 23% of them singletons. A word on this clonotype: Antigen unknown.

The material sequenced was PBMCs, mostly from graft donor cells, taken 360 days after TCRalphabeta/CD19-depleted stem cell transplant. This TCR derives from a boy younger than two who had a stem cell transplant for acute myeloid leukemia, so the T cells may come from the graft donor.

CDR3 sequence: CSARDLVQGDTQYF. CDR3 nucleotides: TGCAGTGCTAGAGATCTAGTTCAGGGGGATACGCAGTATTTT. The genes are TRBV20-1 and TRBJ2-3; D is possibly TRBD1 (6 bases). Germline CDR1 reads DFQATT; CDR2 reads SNEGSKA (reference sequence). The CDR3 is 14 amino acids. The V end lost 0 bases, the J end lost 6 bases, and 13 bases lay between the germline ends.